The source of this T cell receptor beta chain is a study of cytomegalovirus exposure and HLA in healthy donors. General study points: Altogether, more than 150 TCR beta chains were recorded as cytomegalovirus-associated.

On this clone itself: What it binds is unknown.

Sequencing was performed with immunoSEQ multiplex PCR; in TCRdb, only in-frame clones are kept and a portion is missing. This repertoire shows tens of thousands of clones, more than 85% found once; its top ten account for around 3.5%. V lost 1 base and J 3 bases, leaving 10 bases between the germline ends. The CDR3 totals 14 residues. CDR1 is SGHTA, CDR2 FQGNSA, per germline. The rearrangement uses TRBV7-2 and TRBJ2-7, with unresolved D. This clonotype was obtained from a woman between 25 and 40 years old in good health and CMV-seronegative. Sequencing was performed on PBMCs. The CDR3 region is CASSLVSGVYEQYF. The DNA for the CDR3 is TGTGCCAGCAGCTTAGTGTCAGGCGTCTACGAGCAGTACTTC.